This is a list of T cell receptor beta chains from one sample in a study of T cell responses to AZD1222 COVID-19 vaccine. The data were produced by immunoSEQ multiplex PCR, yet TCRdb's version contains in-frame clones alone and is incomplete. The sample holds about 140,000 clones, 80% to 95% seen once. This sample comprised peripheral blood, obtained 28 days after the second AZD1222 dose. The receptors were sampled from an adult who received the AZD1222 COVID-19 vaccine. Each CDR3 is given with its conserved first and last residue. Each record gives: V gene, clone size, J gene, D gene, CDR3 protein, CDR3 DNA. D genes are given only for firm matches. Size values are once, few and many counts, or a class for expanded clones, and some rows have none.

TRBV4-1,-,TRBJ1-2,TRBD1,CASSQVGQGSWGYTF,TGCGCCAGCAGCCAAGTGGGACAGGGGTCATGGGGCTACACCTTC
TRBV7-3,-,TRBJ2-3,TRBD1,CASSPTGGRGSDTQYF,TGTGCCAGCAGTCCTACAGGGGGTCGTGGGTCAGATACGCAGTATTTT
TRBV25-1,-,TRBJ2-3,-,CASSEYRITDTQYF,TGTGCCAGCAGTGAATACAGGATCACAGATACGCAGTATTTT
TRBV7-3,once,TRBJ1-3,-,CASSLGPVASGNTIYF,TGTGCCAGCAGCTTGGGCCCGGTGGCCTCTGGAAACACCATATATTTT
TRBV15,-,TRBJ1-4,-,CATMGSYATNEKLFF,TGTGCCACCATGGGAAGTTATGCAACTAATGAAAAACTGTTTTTT
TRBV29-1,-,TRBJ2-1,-,CSVETSGLRGEQFF,TGCAGCGTTGAAACCAGTGGTTTGCGGGGTGAGCAGTTCTTC
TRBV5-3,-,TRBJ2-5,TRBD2,CARSRPLAGGSEGGETQYF,TGTGCCAGAAGCCGACCGCTAGCGGGGGGCTCTGAGGGTGGGGAGACCCAGTACTTC
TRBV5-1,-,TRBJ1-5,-,CASSLAQGEQPQHF,TGCGCCAGCAGCTTGGCCCAGGGTGAGCAGCCCCAGCATTTT
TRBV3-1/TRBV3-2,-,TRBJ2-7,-,CASSPTEKRKYEQYF,TGTGCCAGCAGCCCGACAGAGAAGAGAAAGTACGAGCAGTACTTC
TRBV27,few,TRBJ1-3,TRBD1,CASSLTNPSDRNGNTIYF,TGTGCCAGCAGTCTCACAAATCCTTCGGACAGGAATGGAAACACCATATATTTT
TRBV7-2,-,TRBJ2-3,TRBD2,CASSLNSGAAADTQYF,TGTGCCAGCAGCTTGAATAGCGGGGCAGCGGCAGATACGCAGTATTTT
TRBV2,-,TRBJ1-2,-,CASSGGGPSSSGYTF,TGTGCCAGCAGTGGGGGGGGACCCTCTTCCTCGGGCTACACCTTC
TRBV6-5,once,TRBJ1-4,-,CASNYLKARSEKLFF,TGTGCCAGCAACTACTTGAAGGCCAGAAGCGAAAAACTGTTTTTT
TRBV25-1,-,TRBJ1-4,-,CASSEYTGGDEKLFF,TGTGCCAGCAGTGAATATACGGGGGGCGATGAAAAACTGTTTTTT
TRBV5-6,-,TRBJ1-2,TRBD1,CASSVGQAPVSDTF,TGTGCCAGCAGCGTGGGACAGGCCCCAGTCTCGGACACCTTC
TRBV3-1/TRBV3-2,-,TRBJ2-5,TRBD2,CASSQGREGETQYF,TGTGCCAGCAGCCAAGGGAGGGAGGGGGAGACCCAGTACTTC
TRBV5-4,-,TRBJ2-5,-,CASSLQGQETQYF,TGTGCCAGCAGCTTACAGGGCCAAGAGACCCAGTACTTC
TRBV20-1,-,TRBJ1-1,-,CSASGGAYTEAFF,TGCAGTGCTAGTGGGGGGGCTTACACTGAAGCTTTCTTT
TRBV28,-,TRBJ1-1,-,CASSHPGEAMDEAFF,TGTGCCAGCAGTCACCCAGGGGAAGCAATGGACGAAGCTTTCTTT
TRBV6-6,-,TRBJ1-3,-,CASSGTEGNTIYF,TGTGCCAGCAGTGGGACGGAAGGAAACACCATATATTTT
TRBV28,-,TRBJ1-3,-,CASSLGGGSGNTIYF,TGTGCCAGCAGTTTAGGGGGGGGCTCTGGAAACACCATATATTTT
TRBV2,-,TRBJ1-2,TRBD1,CASKTGVYNYGYTF,TGTGCCAGCAAGACAGGGGTTTACAACTATGGCTACACCTTC
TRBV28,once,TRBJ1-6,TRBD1,CASGGGQGFSPLHF,TGTGCCAGCGGTGGGGGACAGGGGTTTTCACCCCTCCACTTT
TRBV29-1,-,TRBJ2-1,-,CSVVGDNEQFF,TGCAGCGTCGTGGGGGACAATGAGCAGTTCTTC
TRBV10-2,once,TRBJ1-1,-,CASSWTDNTEAFF,TGCGCCAGCAGTTGGACCGATAACACTGAAGCTTTCTTT
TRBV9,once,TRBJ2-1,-,CASSVRQSNLLSYNEQFF,TGTGCCAGCAGCGTACGGCAGTCGAATTTACTCTCCTACAATGAGCAGTTCTTC
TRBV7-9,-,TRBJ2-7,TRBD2,CASSFGTSGSYEQYF,TGTGCCAGCAGCTTCGGGACTAGCGGCTCCTACGAGCAGTACTTC
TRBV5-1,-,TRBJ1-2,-,CASSLGTYGANYGYTF,TGCGCCAGCAGCTTAGGGACATACGGGGCTAACTATGGCTACACCTTC
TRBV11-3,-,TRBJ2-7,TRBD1,CASSLGQGAEQYF,TGTGCCAGCAGCTTAGGCCAGGGGGCCGAGCAGTACTTC
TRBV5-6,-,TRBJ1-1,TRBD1,CASSTGTGWPMNTEAFF,TGTGCCAGCAGCACGGGGACAGGCTGGCCCATGAACACTGAAGCTTTCTTT
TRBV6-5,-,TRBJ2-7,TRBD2,CASRAALAGSNEQYF,TGTGCCAGCAGAGCCGCCCTAGCGGGCTCAAACGAGCAGTACTTC
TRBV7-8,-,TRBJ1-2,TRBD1,CASSSPGQGVFGYTF,TGTGCCAGCAGTTCCCCGGGACAGGGGGTTTTTGGCTACACCTTC
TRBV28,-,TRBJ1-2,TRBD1,CASSFRPGQNYGYTF,TGTGCCAGCAGTTTTCGCCCGGGACAGAACTATGGCTACACCTTC
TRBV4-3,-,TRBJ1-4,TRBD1,CASSQDWGQVDLNEKLFF,TGCGCCAGCAGCCAAGATTGGGGACAGGTTGATCTTAATGAAAAACTGTTTTTT
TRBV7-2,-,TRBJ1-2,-,CASSPPTAGYTF,TGTGCCAGCAGCCCCCCTACTGCTGGCTACACCTTC
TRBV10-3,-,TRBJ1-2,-,CATEGHGEGYTF,TGTGCCACCGAAGGACACGGGGAAGGCTACACCTTC
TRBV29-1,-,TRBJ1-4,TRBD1,CSVGGQGAATNEKLFF,TGCAGCGTAGGGGGGCAGGGGGCGGCAACTAATGAAAAACTGTTTTTT
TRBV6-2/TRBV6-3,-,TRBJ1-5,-,CASSYRANQPQHF,TGTGCCAGCAGTTACCGGGCCAATCAGCCCCAGCATTTT
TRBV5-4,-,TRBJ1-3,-,CASSPQGIGNTIYF,TGTGCCAGCAGCCCACAGGGTATCGGAAACACCATATATTTT
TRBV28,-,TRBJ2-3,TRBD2,CASDSGRADTQYF,TGTGCCAGCGATAGCGGGAGGGCAGATACGCAGTATTTT
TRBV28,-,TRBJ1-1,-,CASSTSGTIAEAFF,TGTGCCAGCAGCACCTCCGGGACAATCGCTGAAGCTTTCTTT
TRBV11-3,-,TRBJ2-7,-,CASSPRQGGNEQYF,TGTGCCAGCAGCCCCCGACAGGGAGGTAACGAGCAGTACTTC